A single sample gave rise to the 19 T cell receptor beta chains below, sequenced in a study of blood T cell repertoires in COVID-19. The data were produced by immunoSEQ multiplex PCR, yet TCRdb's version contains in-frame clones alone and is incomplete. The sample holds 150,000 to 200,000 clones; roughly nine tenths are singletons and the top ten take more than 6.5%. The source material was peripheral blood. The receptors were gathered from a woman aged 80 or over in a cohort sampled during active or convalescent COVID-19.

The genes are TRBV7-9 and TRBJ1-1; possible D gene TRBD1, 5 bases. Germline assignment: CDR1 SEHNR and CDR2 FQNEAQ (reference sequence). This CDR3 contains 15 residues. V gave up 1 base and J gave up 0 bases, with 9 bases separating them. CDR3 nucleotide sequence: TGTGCCAGCAGCTTAGTCGGGGGTTTGAACACTGAAGCTTTCTTT. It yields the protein CASSLVGGLNTEAFF.

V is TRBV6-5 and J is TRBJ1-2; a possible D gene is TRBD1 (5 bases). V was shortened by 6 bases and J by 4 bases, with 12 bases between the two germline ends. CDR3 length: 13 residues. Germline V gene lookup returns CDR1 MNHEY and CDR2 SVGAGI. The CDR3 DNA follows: TGTGCCAGCAGAGCAGGGTTATTCTATGGCTACACCTTC. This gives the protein CASRAGLFYGYTF.

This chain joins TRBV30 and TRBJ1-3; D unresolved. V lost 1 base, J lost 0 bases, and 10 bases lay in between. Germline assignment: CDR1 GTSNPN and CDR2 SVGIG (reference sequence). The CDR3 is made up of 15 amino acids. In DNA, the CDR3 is TGTGCCTGGAGTGGAAGCCGGTACTCTGGAAACACCATATATTTT. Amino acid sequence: CAWSGSRYSGNTIYF.

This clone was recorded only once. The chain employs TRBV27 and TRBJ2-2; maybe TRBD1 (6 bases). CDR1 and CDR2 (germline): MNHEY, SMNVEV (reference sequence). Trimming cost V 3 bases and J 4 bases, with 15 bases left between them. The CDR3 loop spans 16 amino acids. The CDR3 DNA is TGTGCCAGCAGTTTTGGCCAGGGGCCCTTCACCGGGGAGCTGTTTTTT. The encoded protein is CASSFGQGPFTGELFF.

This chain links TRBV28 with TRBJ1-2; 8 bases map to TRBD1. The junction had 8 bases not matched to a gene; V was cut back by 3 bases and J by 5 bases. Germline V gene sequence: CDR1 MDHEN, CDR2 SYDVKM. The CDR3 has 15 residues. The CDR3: CASSLGAGGLYGYTF. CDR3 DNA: TGTGCCAGCAGTTTGGGGGCAGGGGGCCTGTATGGCTACACCTTC.

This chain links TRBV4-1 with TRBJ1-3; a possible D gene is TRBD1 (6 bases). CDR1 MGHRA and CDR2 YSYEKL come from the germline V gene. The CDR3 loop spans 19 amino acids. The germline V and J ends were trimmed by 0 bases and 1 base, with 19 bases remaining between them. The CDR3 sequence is CASSQDRQIGTRSGNTIYF. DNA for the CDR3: TGCGCCAGCAGCCAAGATCGGCAAATAGGGACAAGATCTGGAAACACCATATATTTT.

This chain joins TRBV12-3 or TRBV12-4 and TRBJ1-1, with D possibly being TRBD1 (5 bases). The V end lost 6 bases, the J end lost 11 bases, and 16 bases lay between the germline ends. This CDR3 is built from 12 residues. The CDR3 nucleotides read TGTGCCAGCAGATACGGACAAAATGGGGCTTTCTTT. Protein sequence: CASRYGQNGAFF.

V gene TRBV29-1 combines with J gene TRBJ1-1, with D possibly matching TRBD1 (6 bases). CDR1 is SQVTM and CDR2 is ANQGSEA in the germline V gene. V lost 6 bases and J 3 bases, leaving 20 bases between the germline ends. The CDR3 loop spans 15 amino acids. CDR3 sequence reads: CSVVTGTWYDTEAFF. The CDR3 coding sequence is TGCAGCGTCGTCACAGGGACGTGGTACGACACTGAAGCTTTCTTT.

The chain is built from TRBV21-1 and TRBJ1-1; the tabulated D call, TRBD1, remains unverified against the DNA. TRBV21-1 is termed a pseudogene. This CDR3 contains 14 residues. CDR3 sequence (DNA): TGTGCCAGCATAATCAGGGGCGGGAACACTGAAGCTTTCTTT. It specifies CASIIRGGNTEAFF.

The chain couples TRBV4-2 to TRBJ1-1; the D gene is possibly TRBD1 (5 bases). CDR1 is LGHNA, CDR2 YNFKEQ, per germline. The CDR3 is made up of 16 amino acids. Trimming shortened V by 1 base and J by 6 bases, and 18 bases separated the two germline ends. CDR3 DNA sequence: TGTGCCAGCAGCCAAGTTACCCGCTTGGCACAGGCTGAAGCTTTCTTT. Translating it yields CASSQVTRLAQAEAFF.

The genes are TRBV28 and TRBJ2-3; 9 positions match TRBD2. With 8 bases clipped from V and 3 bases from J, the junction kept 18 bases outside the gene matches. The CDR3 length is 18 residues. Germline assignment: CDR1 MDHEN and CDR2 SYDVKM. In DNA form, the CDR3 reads TGTGCCAGCCGCGGCCACCAAGGGCTAGCGGGGCTAACAGATACGCAGTATTTT. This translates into CASRGHQGLAGLTDTQYF.

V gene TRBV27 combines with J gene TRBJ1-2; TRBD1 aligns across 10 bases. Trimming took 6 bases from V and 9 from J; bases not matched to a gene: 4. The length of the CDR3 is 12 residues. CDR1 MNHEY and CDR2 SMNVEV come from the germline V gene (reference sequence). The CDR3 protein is CASRWGQGSYTF. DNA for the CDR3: TGTGCCAGCAGATGGGGACAGGGGAGCTACACCTTC.

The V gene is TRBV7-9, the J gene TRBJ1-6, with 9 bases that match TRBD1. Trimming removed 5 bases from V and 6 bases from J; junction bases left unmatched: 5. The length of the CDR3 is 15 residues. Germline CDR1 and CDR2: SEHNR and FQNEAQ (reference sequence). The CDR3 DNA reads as TGTGCCAGCAGCCTTCAGACAGGGGGTAATTCACCCCTCCACTTT. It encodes CASSLQTGGNSPLHF.

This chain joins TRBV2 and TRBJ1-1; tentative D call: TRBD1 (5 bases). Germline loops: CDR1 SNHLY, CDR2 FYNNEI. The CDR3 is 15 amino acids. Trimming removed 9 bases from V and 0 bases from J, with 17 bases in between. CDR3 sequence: CARSQGTVMNTEAFF. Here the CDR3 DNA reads TGTGCCAGGAGTCAGGGAACGGTCATGAACACTGAAGCTTTCTTT.

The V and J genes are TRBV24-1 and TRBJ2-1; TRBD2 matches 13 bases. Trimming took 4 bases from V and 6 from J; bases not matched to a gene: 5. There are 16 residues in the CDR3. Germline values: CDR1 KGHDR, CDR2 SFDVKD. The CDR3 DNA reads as TGTGCCACCAGTGACCGGACTAGCGGGAGTTTCAATGAGCAGTTCTTC. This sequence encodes CATSDRTSGSFNEQFF.

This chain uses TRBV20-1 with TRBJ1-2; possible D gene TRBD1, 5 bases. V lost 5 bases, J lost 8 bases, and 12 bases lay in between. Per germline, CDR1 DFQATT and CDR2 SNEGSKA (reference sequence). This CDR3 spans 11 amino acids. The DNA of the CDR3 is TGCAGTGCTGCAGGGTCAGTCGGCTACACCTTC. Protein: CSAAGSVGYTF.

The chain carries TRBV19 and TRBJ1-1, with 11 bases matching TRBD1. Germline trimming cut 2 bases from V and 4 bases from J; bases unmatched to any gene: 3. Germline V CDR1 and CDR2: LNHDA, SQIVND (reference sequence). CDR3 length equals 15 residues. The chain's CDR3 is CASSISGTGGTEAFF. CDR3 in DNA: TGTGCCAGTAGTATAAGTGGGACAGGGGGCACTGAAGCTTTCTTT.

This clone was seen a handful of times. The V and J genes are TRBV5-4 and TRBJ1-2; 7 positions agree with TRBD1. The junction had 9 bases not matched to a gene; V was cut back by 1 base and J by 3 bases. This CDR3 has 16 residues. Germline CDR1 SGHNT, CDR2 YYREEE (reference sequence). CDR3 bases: TGTGCCAGCAGCTTGAGGGGGCCGAACAGGGACTATGGCTACACCTTC. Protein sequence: CASSLRGPNRDYGYTF.

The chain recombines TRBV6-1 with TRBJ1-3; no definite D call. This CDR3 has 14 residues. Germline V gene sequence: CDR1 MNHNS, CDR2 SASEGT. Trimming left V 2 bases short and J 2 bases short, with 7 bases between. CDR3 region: CASSEYPAGNTIYF. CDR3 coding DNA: TGTGCCAGCAGTGAATACCCAGCTGGAAACACCATATATTTT.